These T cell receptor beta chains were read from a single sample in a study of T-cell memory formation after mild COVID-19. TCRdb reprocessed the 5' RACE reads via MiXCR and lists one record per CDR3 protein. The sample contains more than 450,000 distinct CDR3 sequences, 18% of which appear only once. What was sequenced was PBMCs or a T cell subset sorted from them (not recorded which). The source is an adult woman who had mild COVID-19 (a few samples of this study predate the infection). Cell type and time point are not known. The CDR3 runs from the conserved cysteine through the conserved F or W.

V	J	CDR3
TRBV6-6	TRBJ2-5	CASSYSGLAGVEGKGETQYF
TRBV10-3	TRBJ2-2	CAIRQGSGELFF
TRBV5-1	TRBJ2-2	CASSLRTSRETGELFF
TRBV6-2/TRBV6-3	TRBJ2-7	CASSQPTGVLNEQYF
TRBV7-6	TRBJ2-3	CASSLLAPTQYF
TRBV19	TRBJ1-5	CASGNRGNQPQHF
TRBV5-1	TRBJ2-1	CASSLDRTSAYNEQFF
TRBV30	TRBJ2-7	CAWRESGTVYEQYF
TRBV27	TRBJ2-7	CASSFSLDYEQYF
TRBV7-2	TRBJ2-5	CASSLEVAGGQETQYF
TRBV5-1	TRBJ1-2	CASSLDSGDGYTF
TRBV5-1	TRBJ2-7	CASSQDPGQTDEQYF
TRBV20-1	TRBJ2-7	CSASKRVHVEQYF
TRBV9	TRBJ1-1	CASSVIVGGTEAFF
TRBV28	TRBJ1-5	CASSLSARTASQPQHF
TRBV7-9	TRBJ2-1	CASSFLQGEDNEQFF